These 12 T cell receptor beta chains were sequenced from one sample in a study of T cell repertoires in cytomegalovirus infection (dated by TCRdb to between 2018 and 2020). No antigen has been identified for these receptors. This sample's treatment or condition label indicates: in vitro stimulation with specific CMV peptide epitopes to enrich CMV-specific T cells. Sequencer: Illumina HiSeq 1500. Clones were called with MiXCR by TCRdb after fastp trimmed the public reads at Q25, and only in-frame beta chains were retained. Each record represents a unique CDR3 protein, reported with the most common genes and DNA among its rows. In this sample the table shows about 310,000 distinct CDR3 sequences, approximately 25% of which occur a single time. Jointly, the top ten make up about an eighth of the sample. The sample here was cultured PBMCs, taken from culture after CMV antigen stimulation. The receptors come from a human donor in good health (CMV status not recorded). Some clones in this sample may be carry-over from other donors' samples.

The chain recombines TRBV12-5 with TRBJ1-2; 11 positions match TRBD1. CDR3 size: 15 residues. With V trimmed by 0 bases and J by 8 bases, 5 bases remained unmatched. CDR1 and CDR2 (germline): LGHNT, FRNRAP. CDR3 region: CASGLVGQGARGYTF. The DNA of the CDR3 is TGTGCTAGTGGTTTGGTAGGACAGGGGGCGCGAGGCTACACCTTC.

This clonotype showed up just once. The chain employs TRBV11-2 and TRBJ2-3, with D tentatively TRBD2 (5 bases). CDR3 length: 14 amino acids. Trimming cost V 0 bases and J 10 bases, with 14 bases left between them. CDR1 SGHAT and CDR2 FQNNGV come from the germline V gene. This CDR3 reads CASSLDPGESAQYF. Written as DNA, the CDR3 is TGTGCCAGCAGCTTAGATCCCGGGGAATCGGCGCAGTATTTT.

This clonotype was detected many times. This sequence joins TRBV7-2 and TRBJ2-7, with D possibly matching TRBD2 (6 bases). Trimming stripped 1 base from V and 1 base from J, with 14 bases between. CDR1 and CDR2 (germline): SGHTA, FQGNSA. The CDR3 contains 16 residues. CDR3 DNA sequence: TGTGCCAGCAGCTTAGGTGCGGGGACTGGTTCCTACGAGCAGTACGTC. Translated, it gives CASSLGAGTGSYEQYV.

This clonotype was detected only a few times. V gene TRBV5-6 combines with J gene TRBJ2-7; 9 nucleotides align to TRBD1. This CDR3 is built from 15 residues. J gave up 0 bases and V 2 bases, and 3 bases lay outside the gene matches. The germline gives CDR1 SGHDT, CDR2 YYEEEE. For the CDR3, the DNA is TGTGCCAGCAGCTTATGGACAGGGGCCTCCTACGAGCAGTACTTC. Encoded protein: CASSLWTGASYEQYF.

This clonotype was seen more than once but under ten times. The chain is built from TRBV5-5 and TRBJ2-5; the match to TRBD1 covers 10 bases. CDR3 length equals 14 residues. Germline assignment: CDR1 SGHKS and CDR2 YYEKEE (reference sequence). Losses at the gene ends were 5 bases for V and 2 bases for J; bases not matched to a gene: 3. The CDR3 sequence: CASRWDRGQETQYF. The DNA of the CDR3 is TGTGCCAGCAGATGGGACAGGGGACAAGAGACCCAGTACTTC.

This chain joins TRBV7-2 and TRBJ2-3; a possible D gene is TRBD2 (5 bases). Germline CDR1 reads SGHTA; CDR2 reads FQGNSA. The CDR3 spans 14 residues. V dropped 5 bases and J dropped 6 bases, with 15 bases sitting between them. Here the CDR3 reads CASSQTSFFDTQYF. The CDR3 nucleotides read TGTGCCAGCAGCCAAACTAGTTTCTTCGATACGCAGTATTTT.

The chain has TRBV19 and TRBJ1-1, with 7 nucleotides matching TRBD1. With V trimmed by 5 bases and J by 6 bases, 12 bases remained unmatched. This CDR3 has 15 amino acids. Germline CDR1 reads LNHDA; CDR2 reads SQIVND (reference sequence). The CDR3 reads CASSGGTDGIPEAFF. DNA of the CDR3: TGTGCCAGTAGTGGGGGGACAGATGGTATCCCTGAAGCTTTCTTT.

The chain uses TRBV7-2 and TRBJ1-1; tentatively, D is TRBD1 (6 bases). The CDR3 totals 15 residues. The V end lost 1 base, the J end lost 6 bases, and 15 bases lay between the germline ends. Germline CDR1 reads SGHTA; CDR2 reads FQGNSA. The CDR3 sequence is CASSLVPGEGAEAFF. The CDR3 DNA reads TGTGCCAGCAGCTTAGTTCCGGGGGAGGGGGCTGAAGCTTTCTTT.

The chain carries TRBV6-2 or TRBV6-3 and TRBJ2-1; possible D gene TRBD2, 6 bases. V lost 5 bases to trimming and J lost 0 bases, with 17 bases between them. CDR3 size: 17 residues. CDR1 and CDR2 from the germline V gene are MNHEY and SVGEGT. Written as DNA, the CDR3 is TGTGCCAGCAGTCCGGGTCTAGCGCAAGGCTCCTACAATGAGCAGTTCTTC. Translating gives CASSPGLAQGSYNEQFF.

The genes are TRBV11-2 and TRBJ2-5; 11 positions match TRBD2. CDR3 length equals 19 residues. V lost 3 bases, J lost 5 bases, and 17 bases stayed unmatched. Germline CDR1 reads SGHAT; CDR2 reads FQNNGV. The CDR3: CASSFHTGLAGGWGETQYF. CDR3 nucleotide sequence: TGTGCCAGCAGCTTCCACACCGGGCTAGCGGGAGGCTGGGGGGAGACCCAGTACTTC.

CDR3 region: CASSQTAETQYF. CDR3 DNA sequence: TGTGCCAGCAGTCAGACCGCAGAGACCCAGTACTTC. The gene calls are TRBV6-2 or TRBV6-3 and TRBJ2-5; D call uncertain. Germline loops: CDR1 MNHEY, CDR2 SVGEGT. Deletions cut 5 bases from V and 4 bases from J, with 8 bases between. The CDR3 contains 12 residues.

J is TRBJ2-7 and V is TRBV7-3; D is undetermined. Germline-derived CDR1 and CDR2 are SGHTA and FQGTGA. The ends were cut back, 0 bases at V and 3 bases at J, with 6 bases in the middle. CDR3 length: 13 residues. CDR3 bases: TGTGCCAGCAGCTTAACTTGGAACTACGAGCAGTACTTC. Translation: CASSLTWNYEQYF.